These T cell receptor beta chains were read from a single sample in a study of T cell changes during pregnancy in multiple sclerosis. The protocol was immunoSEQ multiplex PCR, while the TCRdb copy is restricted to in-frame clones and leaves out a portion. The sample lists around 50,000 clones; 94% were seen once. The sequences come from CD8+ T cells from peripheral blood mononuclear cells, collected in the first trimester of pregnancy. The source of these receptors is a female donor with multiple sclerosis, enrolled in a pregnancy study. The CDR3 runs from the conserved cysteine through the conserved F or W. D genes are given only for firm matches. Where a row states a size, it is once, few, many or the class of an expanded clone; other rows omit it.

abundance,j_gene,d_gene,v_gene,CDR3aa,CDR3nt
-,TRBJ2-1,-,TRBV9,CASKAAASYNEQFF,TGTGCCAGCAAAGCGGCGGCCTCCTACAATGAGCAGTTCTTC
-,TRBJ2-1,-,TRBV9,CASSVGVAQFF,TGTGCCAGCAGCGTCGGAGTGGCGCAGTTCTTC
-,TRBJ2-7,-,TRBV7-6,CASSSDNYEQYF,TGTGCCAGCAGCTCCGACAATTACGAGCAGTACTTC
-,TRBJ2-1,TRBD2,TRBV7-9,CASSLDLAGGGSYNEQFF,TGTGCCAGCAGCTTAGATCTTGCGGGGGGGGGTTCCTACAATGAGCAGTTCTTC
-,TRBJ2-2,TRBD2,TRBV4-3,CASSQERTSGTGELFF,TGCGCCAGCAGCCAAGAACGAACTAGCGGGACCGGGGAGCTGTTTTTT
-,TRBJ2-1,TRBD2,TRBV14,CASSHLAGGSYNEQFF,TGTGCCAGCAGCCATCTAGCGGGAGGGTCCTACAATGAGCAGTTCTTC
-,TRBJ2-3,TRBD2,TRBV6-1,CASSELLARTDTQYF,TGTGCCAGCAGTGAACTACTAGCGCGGACAGATACGCAGTATTTT
-,TRBJ2-3,-,TRBV5-1,CASSLYTDTQYF,TGCGCCAGCAGCTTGTACACAGATACGCAGTATTTT
-,TRBJ2-7,TRBD1,TRBV4-3,CASSPGQAHSYEQYF,TGCGCCAGCAGCCCGGGACAGGCCCACTCCTACGAGCAGTACTTC
-,TRBJ2-7,TRBD1,TRBV5-1,CASSLGQGANEQYF,TGCGCCAGCAGCCTAGGACAGGGGGCCAACGAGCAGTACTTC
once,TRBJ2-3,-,TRBV4-3,CASSQERQLVPLPSTDTQYF,TGCGCCAGCAGCCAAGAACGGCAACTAGTTCCTCTACCTAGCACAGATACGCAGTATTTT
-,TRBJ2-7,-,TRBV27,CASRGEDSPYEQYF,TGTGCCAGCAGGGGAGAGGACAGTCCCTACGAGCAGTACTTC
-,TRBJ2-7,-,TRBV4-1,CASSQDDSGNLYEQYF,TGCGCCAGCAGCCAAGACGATAGCGGTAACCTCTACGAGCAGTACTTC
-,TRBJ2-1,TRBD2,TRBV4-3,CASSPNRAGGSHNEQFF,TGCGCCAGCAGCCCGAACAGAGCGGGGGGGTCACACAATGAGCAGTTCTTC
-,TRBJ1-5,TRBD1,TRBV27,CASSRGGGNQPQHF,TGTGCCAGCTCCCGAGGGGGCGGAAATCAGCCCCAGCATTTT
-,TRBJ2-5,TRBD2,TRBV28,CASSRRRGAGRAQYF,TGTGCCAGCAGCCGGCGGCGGGGGGCCGGGAGAGCCCAGTACTTC
-,TRBJ1-2,TRBD1,TRBV27,CASSLLDRGETHGYTF,TGTGCCAGCAGTTTATTAGACAGGGGTGAGACCCATGGCTACACCTTC
-,TRBJ1-1,-,TRBV4-1,CASSQVWSGGVNTEAFF,TGCGCCAGCAGCCAGGTCTGGTCCGGCGGGGTGAACACTGAAGCTTTCTTT
once,TRBJ2-2,TRBD2,TRBV9,CASSPRGGASGELFF,TGTGCCAGCAGCCCCCGCGGGGGGGCGTCCGGGGAGCTGTTTTTT
-,TRBJ2-5,-,TRBV27,CASSPILGQGAGETQYF,TGTGCCAGCAGTCCGATACTTGGACAGGGAGCGGGGGAGACCCAGTACTTC
-,TRBJ1-2,-,TRBV7-3,CASSLWGGAGYTF,TGTGCCAGCAGCTTATGGGGGGGTGCGGGCTACACCTTC
-,TRBJ2-3,TRBD2,TRBV27,CASSLWGGNGDTQYF,TGTGCCAGCAGTTTGTGGGGGGGGAATGGGGATACGCAGTATTTT
-,TRBJ1-5,-,TRBV6-6,CASSARGESKGQPQHF,TGTGCCAGCAGCGCCCGGGGGGAAAGTAAAGGTCAGCCCCAGCATTTT
once,TRBJ2-1,-,TRBV15,CATSSSGLQSYNEQFF,TGTGCCACCAGCTCCTCGGGACTCCAGTCCTACAATGAGCAGTTCTTC